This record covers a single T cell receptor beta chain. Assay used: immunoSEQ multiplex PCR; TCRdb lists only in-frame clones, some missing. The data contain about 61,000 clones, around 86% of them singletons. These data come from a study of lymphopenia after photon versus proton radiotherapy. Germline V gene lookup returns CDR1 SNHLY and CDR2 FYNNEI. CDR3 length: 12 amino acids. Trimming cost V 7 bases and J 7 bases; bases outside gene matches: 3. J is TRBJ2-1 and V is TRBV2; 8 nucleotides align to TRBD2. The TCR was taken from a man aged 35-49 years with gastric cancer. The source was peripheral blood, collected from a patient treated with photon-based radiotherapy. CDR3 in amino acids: CASMSGGNEQFF. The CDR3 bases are TGTGCCAGCATGTCGGGGGGGAATGAGCAGTTCTTC.